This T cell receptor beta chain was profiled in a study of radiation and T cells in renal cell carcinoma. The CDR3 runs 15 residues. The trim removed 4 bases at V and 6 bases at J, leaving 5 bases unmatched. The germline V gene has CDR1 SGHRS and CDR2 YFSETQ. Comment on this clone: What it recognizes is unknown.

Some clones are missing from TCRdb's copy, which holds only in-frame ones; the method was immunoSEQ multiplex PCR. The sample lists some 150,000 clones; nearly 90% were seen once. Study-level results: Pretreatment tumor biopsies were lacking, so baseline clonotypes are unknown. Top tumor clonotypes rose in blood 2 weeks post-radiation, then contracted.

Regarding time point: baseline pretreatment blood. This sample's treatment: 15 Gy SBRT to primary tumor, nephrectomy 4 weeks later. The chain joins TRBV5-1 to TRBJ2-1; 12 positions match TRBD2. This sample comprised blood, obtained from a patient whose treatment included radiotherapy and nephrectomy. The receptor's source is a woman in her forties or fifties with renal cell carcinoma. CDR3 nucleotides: TGCGCCAGCAGCGCCACTAGCGGGGGGCCCAATGAGCAGTTCTTC. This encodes CASSATSGGPNEQFF.